One and the same sample provided the 4 T cell receptor beta chains below, sequenced in a study of identical twins. Via MiXCR, TCRdb re-called the 5' RACE reads, giving one row per CDR3 protein. Among about 700,000 distinct CDR3 sequences listed, 8.6% were seen once. The same specimen was also included in a second study, on yellow fever vaccine responses in identical twins.

Sequencing was done on a sample of PBMCs. These receptors all stem from a woman under 30 in good health.

This clonotype came up many times. This sequence joins TRBV14 and TRBJ2-1; no definite D call. Germline assignment: CDR1 SGHDN and CDR2 FVKESK. The CDR3 is 17 residues long. Trimming removed 1 base at V and 4 bases at J, with 17 bases between. CDR3: CASSQGWRMIGYNEQFF. In DNA, the CDR3 is TGTGCCAGCAGCCAAGGGTGGCGAATGATTGGGTACAATGAGCAGTTCTTC.

This clonotype showed up many times. The chain recombines TRBV11-2 with TRBJ2-2; 10 bases line up with TRBD2. J was trimmed by 6 bases and V by 5 bases; bases with no gene match: 12. In germline, CDR1 is SGHAT, CDR2 FQNNGV. The CDR3 consists of 17 residues. The CDR3 protein is CASSPSPLAGAPGELFF. DNA of the CDR3: TGTGCCAGCAGCCCCAGTCCGCTAGCGGGAGCCCCCGGGGAGCTGTTTTTT.

V is TRBV4-1 and J is TRBJ2-3; 9 nucleotides agree with TRBD2. From germline, CDR1 is MGHRA and CDR2 YSYEKL. The CDR3 loop spans 18 amino acids. V shed 1 base and J 0 bases; nucleotides not matched to a gene: 8. CDR3 coding DNA: TGCGCCAGCAGCCAAGTAGCGGGAGTAATACTCAGCACAGATACGCAGTATTTT. Translation: CASSQVAGVILSTDTQYF.

The CDR3 loop reads CASSLSGDPQETQYF. The CDR3 DNA sequence: TGTGCCAGCAGCTTGTCCGGGGACCCGCAAGAGACCCAGTACTTC. V gene TRBV5-5 combines with J gene TRBJ2-5, with D possibly being TRBD1 or TRBD2 (5 bases each). The CDR3 spans 15 residues. The V and J ends lost 1 base and 2 bases respectively, with 12 bases between them. Germline lookup yields CDR1 SGHKS and CDR2 YYEKEE (reference sequence).